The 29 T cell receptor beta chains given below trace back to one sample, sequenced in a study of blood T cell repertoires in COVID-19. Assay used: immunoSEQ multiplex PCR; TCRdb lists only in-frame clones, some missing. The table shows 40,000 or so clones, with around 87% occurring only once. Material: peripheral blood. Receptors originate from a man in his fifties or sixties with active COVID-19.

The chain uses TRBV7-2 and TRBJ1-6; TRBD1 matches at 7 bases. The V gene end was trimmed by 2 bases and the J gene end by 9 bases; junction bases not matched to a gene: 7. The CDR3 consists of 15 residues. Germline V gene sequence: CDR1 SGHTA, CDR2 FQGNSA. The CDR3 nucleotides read TGTGCCAGCAGCTTAAGCCGACAGGGATCTTCACCCCTCCACTTT. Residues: CASSLSRQGSSPLHF.

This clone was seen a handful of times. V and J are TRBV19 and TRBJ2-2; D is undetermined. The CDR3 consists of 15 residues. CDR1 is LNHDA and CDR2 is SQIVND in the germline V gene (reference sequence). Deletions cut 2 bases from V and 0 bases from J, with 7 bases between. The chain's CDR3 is CASSISLTNTGELFF. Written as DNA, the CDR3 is TGTGCCAGTAGTATAAGCCTTACGAACACCGGGGAGCTGTTTTTT.

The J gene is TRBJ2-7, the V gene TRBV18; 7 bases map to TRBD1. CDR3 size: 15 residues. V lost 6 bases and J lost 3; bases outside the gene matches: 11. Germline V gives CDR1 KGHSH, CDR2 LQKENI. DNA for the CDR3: TGTGCCAGCTCTCGAGAAGGGGGCATTGGCTACGAGCAGTACTTC. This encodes CASSREGGIGYEQYF.

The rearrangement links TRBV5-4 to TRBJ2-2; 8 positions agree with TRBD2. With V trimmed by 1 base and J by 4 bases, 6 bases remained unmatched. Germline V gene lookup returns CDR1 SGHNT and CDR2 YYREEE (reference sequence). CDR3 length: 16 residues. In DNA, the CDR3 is TGTGCCAGCAGCTTGCCCCCCGGACTAGCCACCGGGGAGCTGTTTTTT. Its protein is CASSLPPGLATGELFF.

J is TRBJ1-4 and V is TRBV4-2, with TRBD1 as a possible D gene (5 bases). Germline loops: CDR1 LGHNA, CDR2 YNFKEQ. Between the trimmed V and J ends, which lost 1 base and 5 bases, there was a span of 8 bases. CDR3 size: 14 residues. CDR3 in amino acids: CASSQGKGNEKLFF. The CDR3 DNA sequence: TGTGCCAGCAGCCAAGGAAAGGGGAATGAAAAACTGTTTTTT.

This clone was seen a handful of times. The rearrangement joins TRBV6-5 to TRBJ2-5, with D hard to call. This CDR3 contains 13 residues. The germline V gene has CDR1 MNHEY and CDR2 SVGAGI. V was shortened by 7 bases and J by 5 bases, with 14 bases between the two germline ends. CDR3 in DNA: TGTGCCAGCATTGGGCAGGTTGGGGAGACCCAGTACTTC. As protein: CASIGQVGETQYF.

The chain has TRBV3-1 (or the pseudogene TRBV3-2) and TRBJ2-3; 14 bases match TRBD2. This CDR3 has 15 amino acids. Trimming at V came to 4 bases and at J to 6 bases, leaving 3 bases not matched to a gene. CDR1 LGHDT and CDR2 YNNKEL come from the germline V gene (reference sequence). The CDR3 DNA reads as TGTGCCAGCAGCCCCTGGACTAGCGGGGGGGATACGCAGTATTTT. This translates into CASSPWTSGGDTQYF.

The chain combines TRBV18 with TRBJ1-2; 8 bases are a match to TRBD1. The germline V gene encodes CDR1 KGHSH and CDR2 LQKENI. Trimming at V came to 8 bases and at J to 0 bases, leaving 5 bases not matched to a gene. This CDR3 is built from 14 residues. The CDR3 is CASRDRTSNYGYTF. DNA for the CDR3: TGTGCCAGCCGGGACAGGACTTCTAACTATGGCTACACCTTC.

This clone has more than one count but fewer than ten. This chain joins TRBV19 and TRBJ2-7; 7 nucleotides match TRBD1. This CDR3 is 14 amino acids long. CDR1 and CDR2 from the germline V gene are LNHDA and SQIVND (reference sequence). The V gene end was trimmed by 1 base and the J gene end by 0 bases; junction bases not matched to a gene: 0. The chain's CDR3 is CASSIGTGSYEQYF. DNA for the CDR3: TGTGCCAGTAGTATAGGGACAGGCTCCTACGAGCAGTACTTC.

CDR3 nucleotides: TGTGCCACCCGGGCGGGGAGGGAGAGCCAGCCCCAGCATTTT. Its translation: CATRAGRESQPQHF. V is TRBV10-3 and J is TRBJ1-5, with D uncertain. Per the germline V gene, CDR1 is ENHRY and CDR2 is SYGVKD. The CDR3 is 14 amino acids. With 10 bases removed from V and 7 bases from J, the gap between germline ends came to 20 bases.

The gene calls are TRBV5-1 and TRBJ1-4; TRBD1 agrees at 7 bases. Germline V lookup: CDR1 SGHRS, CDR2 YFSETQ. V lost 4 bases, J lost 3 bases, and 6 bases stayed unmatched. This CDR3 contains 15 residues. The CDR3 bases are TGCGCCAGCAGCCCCACAGGGGACCCTAATGAAAAACTGTTTTTT. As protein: CASSPTGDPNEKLFF.

The CDR3 is CTSSTRPTSGEPYRNTGELFF. CDR3 in DNA: TGCACCAGCAGCACACGGCCGACTAGCGGGGAACCCTACAGGAACACCGGGGAGCTGTTTTTT. V is TRBV1 and J is TRBJ2-2; the tabulated D call, TRBD2, remains unverified against the DNA. TRBV1 is flagged as a pseudogene. The CDR3 covers 21 residues.

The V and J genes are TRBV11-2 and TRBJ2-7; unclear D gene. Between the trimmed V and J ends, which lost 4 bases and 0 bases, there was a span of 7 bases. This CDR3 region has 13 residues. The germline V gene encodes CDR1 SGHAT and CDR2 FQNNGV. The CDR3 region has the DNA TGTGCCAGCAGCTCCGAAGCCTCCTACGAGCAGTACTTC. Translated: CASSSEASYEQYF.

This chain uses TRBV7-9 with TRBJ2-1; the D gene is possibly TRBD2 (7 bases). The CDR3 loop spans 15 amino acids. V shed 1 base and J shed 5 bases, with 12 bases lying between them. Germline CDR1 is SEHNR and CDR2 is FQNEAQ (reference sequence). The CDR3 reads CASSLGWRGHNEQFF. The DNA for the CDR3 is TGTGCCAGCAGCTTAGGGTGGCGGGGGCACAATGAGCAGTTCTTC.

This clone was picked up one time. The CDR3 here is CASSDSGQGNNYGYTF. CDR3 nucleotide sequence: TGTGCCAGCAGCGATTCGGGACAAGGGAATAACTATGGCTACACCTTC. The V gene is TRBV9, the J gene TRBJ1-2; TRBD1 is a possible D gene (6 bases). The CDR3 has 16 amino acids. Germline values: CDR1 SGDLS, CDR2 YYNGEE. The germline V and J ends were trimmed by 3 bases and 1 base, with 16 bases remaining between them.

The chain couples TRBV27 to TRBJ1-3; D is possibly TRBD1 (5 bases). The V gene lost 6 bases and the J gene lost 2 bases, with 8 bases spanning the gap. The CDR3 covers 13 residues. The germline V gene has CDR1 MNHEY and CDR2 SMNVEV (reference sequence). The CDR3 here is CASSGRAGNTIYF. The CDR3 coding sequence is TGTGCCAGCAGCGGCAGGGCTGGAAACACCATATATTTT.

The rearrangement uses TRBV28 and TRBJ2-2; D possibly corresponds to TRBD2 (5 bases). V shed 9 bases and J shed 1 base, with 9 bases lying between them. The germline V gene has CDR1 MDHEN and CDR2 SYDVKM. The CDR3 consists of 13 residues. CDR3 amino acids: CASSVGNTGELFF. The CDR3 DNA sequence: TGTGCCAGTAGCGTAGGGAACACCGGGGAGCTGTTTTTT.

CDR3 residues: CATLPGQGFYEQYF. The CDR3 DNA sequence: TGTGCCACCCTGCCGGGACAGGGGTTTTACGAGCAGTACTTC. The chain employs TRBV10-3 and TRBJ2-7; 10 bases are shared with TRBD1. From germline, CDR1 is ENHRY and CDR2 SYGVKD. The CDR3 consists of 14 residues. J lost 4 bases, V lost 10 bases, and 10 bases had no gene match.

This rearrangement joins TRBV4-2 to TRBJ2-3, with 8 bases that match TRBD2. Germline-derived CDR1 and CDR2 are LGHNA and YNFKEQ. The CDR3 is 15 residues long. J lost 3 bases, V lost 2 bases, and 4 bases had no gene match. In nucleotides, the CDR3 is TGTGCCAGCAGCCAACCGGGACTAGGAACAGATACGCAGTATTTT. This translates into CASSQPGLGTDTQYF.

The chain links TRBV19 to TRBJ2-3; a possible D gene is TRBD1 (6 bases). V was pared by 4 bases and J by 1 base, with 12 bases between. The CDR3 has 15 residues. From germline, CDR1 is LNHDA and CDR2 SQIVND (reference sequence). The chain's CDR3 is CASSNDRLRTDTQYF. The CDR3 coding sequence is TGTGCCAGTAGTAATGACAGGTTACGCACAGATACGCAGTATTTT.

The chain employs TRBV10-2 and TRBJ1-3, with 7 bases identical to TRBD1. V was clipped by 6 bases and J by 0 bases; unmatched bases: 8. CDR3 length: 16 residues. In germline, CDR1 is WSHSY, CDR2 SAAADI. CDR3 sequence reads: CASSRDSPRSGNTIYF. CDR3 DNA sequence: TGCGCCAGCAGCCGGGACAGCCCCCGCTCTGGAAACACCATATATTTT.

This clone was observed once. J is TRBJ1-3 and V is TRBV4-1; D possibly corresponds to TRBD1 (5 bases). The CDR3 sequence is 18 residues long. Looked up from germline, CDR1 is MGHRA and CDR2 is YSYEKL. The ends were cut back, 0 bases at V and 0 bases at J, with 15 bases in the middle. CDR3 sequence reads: CASSQDLAGKSSGNTIYF. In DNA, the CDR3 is TGCGCCAGCAGCCAAGATCTGGCAGGGAAGAGCTCTGGAAACACCATATATTTT.

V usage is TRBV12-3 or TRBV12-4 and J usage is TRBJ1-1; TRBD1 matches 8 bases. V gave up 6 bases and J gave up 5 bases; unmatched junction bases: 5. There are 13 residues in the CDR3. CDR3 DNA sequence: TGTGCCAGCAGGAACACAGGGGGGACTGAAGCTTTCTTT. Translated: CASRNTGGTEAFF.

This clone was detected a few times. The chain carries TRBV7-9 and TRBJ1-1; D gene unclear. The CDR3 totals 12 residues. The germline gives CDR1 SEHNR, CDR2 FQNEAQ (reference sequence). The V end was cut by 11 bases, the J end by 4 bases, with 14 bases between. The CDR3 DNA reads TGTGCCTCTAGCATAGGGTTCACTGAAGCTTTCTTT. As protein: CASSIGFTEAFF.

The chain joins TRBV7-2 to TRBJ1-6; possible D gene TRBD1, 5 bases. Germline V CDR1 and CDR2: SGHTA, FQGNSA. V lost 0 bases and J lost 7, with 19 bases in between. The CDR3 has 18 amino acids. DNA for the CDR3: TGTGCCAGCAGCTTAGCCCCAATAGCCGGCCGGACAAATTCACCCCTCCACTTT. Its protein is CASSLAPIAGRTNSPLHF.

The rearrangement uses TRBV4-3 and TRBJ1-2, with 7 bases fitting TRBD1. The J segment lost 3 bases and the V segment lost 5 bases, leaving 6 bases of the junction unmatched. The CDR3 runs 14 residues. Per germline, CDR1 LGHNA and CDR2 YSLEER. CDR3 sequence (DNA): TGCGCCAGCAGCTTAGGTCAGGGGGACTATGGCTACACCTTC. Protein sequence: CASSLGQGDYGYTF.

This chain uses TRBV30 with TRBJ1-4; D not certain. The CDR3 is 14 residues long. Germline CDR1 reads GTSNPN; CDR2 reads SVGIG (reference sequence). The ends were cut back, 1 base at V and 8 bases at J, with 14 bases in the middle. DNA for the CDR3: TGTGCCTGGAGTGCGCTGGGAGCAAAGGAAAAACTGTTTTTT. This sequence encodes CAWSALGAKEKLFF.

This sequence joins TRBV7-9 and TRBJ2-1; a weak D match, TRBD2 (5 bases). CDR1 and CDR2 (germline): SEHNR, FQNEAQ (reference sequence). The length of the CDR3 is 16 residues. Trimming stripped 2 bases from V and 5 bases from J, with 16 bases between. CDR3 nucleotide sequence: TGTGCCAGCAGCTTAACGGGGTCCGCTCTTAACAATGAGCAGTTCTTC. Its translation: CASSLTGSALNNEQFF.

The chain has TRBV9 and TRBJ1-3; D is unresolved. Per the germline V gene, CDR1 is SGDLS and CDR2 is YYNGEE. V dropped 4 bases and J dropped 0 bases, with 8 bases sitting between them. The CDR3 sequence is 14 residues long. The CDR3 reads CASSSQFSGNTIYF. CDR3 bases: TGTGCCAGCAGCTCACAGTTCTCTGGAAACACCATATATTTT.